This TCR beta chain was recovered during a study of early stage breast cancer tumors (TCRdb year 2017). Regarding the research as a whole: Of the roughly 16 invasive breast tumors, about a dozen were found to be estrogen receptor-positive, progesterone receptor-positive and HER2-negative. About 70% of the 12 ER+/PR+/HER2- tumors were invasive ductal carcinomas, while the other four were invasive lobular carcinomas. A read coverage of roughly 10-fold per sample was achieved on average. Across all samples, a few million templates representing roughly 1 million unique clonotypes were detected. Results the study describes overall, beyond this receptor: Chain pairing and functional markers such as CD4, CD8 and FOXP3 were missed by bulk genomic DNA sequencing of unsorted cells. Enriched TCRB sequences shared across patients were found to be mostly commonly generated sequences that were unlikely to play an important role in the tumor microenvironment. Because the cohort was small, a breakdown by tumor subtype could not be done. Compared with adjacent normal breast tissue, tumors had about 2.6-fold higher T cell density and higher clonality. Repertoires from blood resembled normal breast more closely than tumor, and using blood as a reference for each tissue separated tumor from normal in about 90% of the 16 patients.

The study profiled bulk TCR beta-chain repertoires in matched peripheral blood, tumor and adjacent normal breast tissue taken from about 16 patients with early-stage breast cancer. Before surgery, 5-10 mL of whole blood was collected into EDTA tubes and then processed within 2 hours. Ficoll-Paque centrifugation in SepMate-50 tubes was used to isolate peripheral blood mononuclear cells. PBMCs were cryopreserved in aliquots of about 1.8 to 4.5 million cells in around 90% FBS with around 10% DMSO and kept in liquid nitrogen. The Qiagen AllPrep DNA/RNA Mini kit was used for genomic DNA extraction. For this clone: It has no known antigen specificity. No much larger clonotype is one base removed from it; base qualities were not supplied.

Spanning cysteine to phenylalanine, the CDR3 consists of 13 amino acids. CDR3 DNA only is kept here, 39 bases in frame from base 1. Looking up the germline V gene yields CDR1 SQVTM and CDR2 ANQGSEA. The trim is 4 bases for V and 1 base for J, with a gap of 8 bases between the germline ends. Two independent genomic DNA replicates were amplified for each sample, with roughly 0.5 ug used for blood and around 1.5 ug for tumor or normal breast. Following the manufacturer's instructions, the ImmunoSeq Intro kit was used to carry out TCRB sequencing on genomic DNA. The multiplex PCR ran for 31 cycles using proprietary primers and spike-in control sequences for absolute quantification. Single-end 150-bp reads were used to sequence an 87-bp fragment spanning the CDR3 and the flanking V and J genes. Each lane of an Illumina MiSeq using version 3.0 chemistry carried seven multiplexed samples, with two replicates per sample. In the original analysis: Raw data were processed with the vendor's proprietary pipeline, and both replicates were merged into a single result per sample. Productive rearrangements sharing the V-gene family, CDR3 amino acid sequence and J-gene segment were defined as clonotypes. Clonality was computed as 1 minus the normalized Shannon entropy (Pielou evenness) of TCRB abundances. T cell density was estimated as total templates divided by the number of input cells, with the number of input cells inferred from the DNA input amount. Recon, run with its default parameters, was used to estimate overall repertoire diversity and clonality. Tumor-enriched clonotypes were defined as having over 0.1% abundance in tumor and at least 32-fold higher abundance than in normal breast. TCRdb took over this immuneACCESS table, retaining in-frame rearrangements with V and J assigned. Such tables are incomplete; in checked studies, under half of the missing clones stem from an unresolved V gene, and the remainder is unexplained. The V and J calls and the clone size are those of that table, but D and trimming were determined from the DNA. The sample table shows more than 55,000 clones, and 60% to 85% are seen once. Roughly 3.4% of the sample rests with the top ten.

The chain is encoded by TRBV29-1 joined to TRBJ1-3, with an unclear D gene assignment. The source of this sequence is a person aged 25 to 39 with breast cancer. Sequencing was done on a sample of blood. The CDR3 has the sequence CSVGKGSGNTIYF. The nucleotides read TGCAGCGTTGGAAAAGGTTCTGGAAACACCATATATTTT.